This entry lists 20 T cell receptor beta chains sequenced from one sample in a study of T cells in Graves' hyperthyroidism and ophthalmopathy. RNA transcripts served as the template for amplifying TCR beta CDR3 regions. The primer set for the first-round RT-PCR of the TCR CDR3 was HTBI. TCRdb recomputed calls from the multiplex PCR reads with MiXCR, one row per CDR3 protein. This table has under 750,000 distinct CDR3 sequences, around a sixth appearing once. Material: blood. Source of these receptors: a woman aged 45-65 years with Graves' hyperthyroidism that later progressed to Graves' ophthalmopathy.

V usage is TRBV7-2 and J usage is TRBJ2-1; D gene ambiguous. The CDR3 has 14 residues. V was shortened by 0 bases and J by 8 bases, with 11 bases between the two germline ends. Germline loops: CDR1 SGHTA, CDR2 FQGNSA. The CDR3 protein is CASSLAWRRDEQFF. CDR3 nucleotides: TGTGCCAGCAGCTTAGCGTGGCGACGAGATGAGCAGTTCTTC.

The rearrangement uses TRBV4-1 and TRBJ2-1, with 8 bases matching TRBD1. V trimming: 4 bases; J trimming: 5 bases; junction bases outside the gene matches: 4. The CDR3 is made up of 14 amino acids. CDR1 is MGHRA and CDR2 is YSYEKL in the germline V gene. The CDR3 DNA reads TGCGCCAGCAGCCTGGACAGGGCCAACAATGAGCAGTTCTTC. Protein sequence: CASSLDRANNEQFF.

V usage is TRBV5-1 and J usage is TRBJ2-5; tentative D call: TRBD1 (6 bases). CDR1 is SGHRS and CDR2 is YFSETQ in the germline V gene. CDR3 length: 13 residues. Trimming stripped 4 bases from V and 2 bases from J, with 9 bases between. This CDR3 is CASSQDRQETQYF. The CDR3 DNA reads TGCGCCAGCAGCCAAGACAGGCAAGAGACCCAGTACTTC.

As for this clonotype: At one end the junction does not follow the germline gene, possibly because of a read error. The chain is built from TRBV6-1 and TRBJ1-2, with TRBD1 identical over 8 bases. CDR3 length: 14 residues. From germline, CDR1 is MNHNS and CDR2 SASEGT. In DNA, the CDR3 is TGTACCAGCAGGCCAGGACAGGGAAACGGTGGCTACACCTTC. It is translated as CTSRPGQGNGGYTF.

This clonotype was seen ten or more times. This sequence joins TRBV6-1 and TRBJ1-1, with D perhaps TRBD1 (5 bases). V was clipped by 6 bases and J by 5 bases, with 16 bases between them. The CDR3 sequence is 14 residues long. Germline loops: CDR1 MNHNS, CDR2 SASEGT. The CDR3 sequence is CASRPREVRTEAFF. CDR3 coding DNA: TGTGCCAGCAGACCCAGGGAAGTGAGGACTGAAGCTTTCTTT.

The V call is TRBV18, the J call TRBJ1-4, with D perhaps matching TRBD1 (6 bases). Trimming took 3 bases from V and 4 from J, leaving 15 bases between them. CDR1 and CDR2 from the germline V gene are KGHSH and LQKENI. The length of the CDR3 is 16 residues. The CDR3 DNA sequence: TGTGCCAGCTCACCGGCCGGGGGCGCCGGTAATGAAAAACTGTTTTTT. This translates into CASSPAGGAGNEKLFF.

V is TRBV7-3 and J is TRBJ2-1, with 10 bases lining up with TRBD2. Germline lookup yields CDR1 SGHTA and CDR2 FQGTGA. The trim removed 5 bases at V and 8 bases at J, leaving 9 bases unmatched. The CDR3 covers 15 residues. CDR3 DNA: TGTGCCAGCAGCCCCTACGGTCTAGCGGGGGATGAGCAGTTCTTC. Encoded protein: CASSPYGLAGDEQFF.

As concerns this clonotype: A much more abundant neighbour one base away suggests this may be a read error. The gene calls are TRBV11-2 and TRBJ2-5; TRBD1 might be the D (6 bases). The V gene's germline CDR1 is SGHAT and CDR2 FQNNGV. The CDR3 runs 15 residues. CDR3 amino acids: CASSPRTVFQEAQYF. The CDR3 DNA sequence: TGTGCCAGCAGCCCGAGGACAGTCTTCCAAGAGGCCCAGTACTTC.

The CDR3 DNA follows: TGTGCCAGTATCGAGGGGGGCACCTCTGGAAACACCATATATTTT. Translation: CASIEGGTSGNTIYF. The genes are TRBV19 and TRBJ1-3; TRBD1 might be the D (6 bases). Trimming removed 7 bases from V and 0 bases from J, with 13 bases in between. Germline CDR1 is LNHDA and CDR2 is SQIVND (reference sequence). The CDR3 contains 15 residues.

The J gene is TRBJ2-5, the V gene TRBV6-6, with 11 bases matching TRBD1. The germline V gene has CDR1 MNHNY and CDR2 SVGAGI (reference sequence). CDR3 length: 14 residues. V lost 4 bases, J lost 5 bases, and 3 bases stayed unmatched. The CDR3 loop is CASSWTGGWETQYF. CDR3 sequence (DNA): TGTGCCAGCAGTTGGACAGGGGGCTGGGAGACCCAGTACTTC.

The V and J genes are TRBV4-2 and TRBJ2-3; 9 bases agree with TRBD2. Germline lookup yields CDR1 LGHNA and CDR2 YNFKEQ. The ends lost 4 bases at V and 3 bases at J; junction bases unmatched: 11. The CDR3 totals 17 residues. CDR3 DNA: TGTGCCAGCAGCCGGTCCCCGGGACTAGCTGGTACAGATACGCAGTATTTT. It yields the protein CASSRSPGLAGTDTQYF.

The CDR3, as DNA: TGTGCCAGCAGTCCTGGGGGGTACGATCAGCCCCAGCATTTT. This translates into CASSPGGYDQPQHF. This chain uses TRBV12-3 or TRBV12-4 with TRBJ1-5; D possibly corresponds to TRBD1 (5 bases). The V end lost 5 bases, the J end lost 5 bases, and 13 bases lay between the germline ends. The CDR3 is 14 amino acids.

At least ten counts were recorded for this clonotype. Here the CDR3 DNA reads TGTGCCAGCAGGGATACTCAGGGCTACGAGCAGTACTTC. This translates into CASRDTQGYEQYF. This sequence joins TRBV2 and TRBJ2-7; D perhaps matches TRBD1 (5 bases). The CDR3 spans 13 residues. Germline values: CDR1 SNHLY, CDR2 FYNNEI. The ends were cut back, 6 bases at V and 3 bases at J, with 12 bases in the middle.

This clonotype has at least ten counts. This chain joins TRBV11-2 and TRBJ1-1; no firm D call. Per the germline V gene, CDR1 is SGHAT and CDR2 is FQNNGV. V lost 5 bases to trimming and J lost 7 bases, with 8 bases between them. This CDR3 spans 11 amino acids. CDR3 sequence reads: CASSAEHEAFF. CDR3 DNA sequence: TGTGCCAGCAGCGCCGAACATGAAGCTTTCTTT. Complete variable domain (other parts from reference TRBV11-2 and TRBJ1-1): EAGVAQSPRYKIIEKRQSVAFWCNPISGHATLYWYQQILGQGPKLLIQFQNNGVVDDSQLPKDRFSAERLKGVDSTLKIQPAKLEDSAVYLCASSAEHEAFFGQGTRLTVV.

Ten or more counts support this clonotype. The chain joins TRBV3-1 to TRBJ1-6; the D is unclear. This CDR3 region has 15 residues. Germline CDR1 LGHDT, CDR2 YNNKEL (reference sequence). V shed 1 base and J shed 1 base, with 5 bases lying between them. CDR3 DNA: TGTGCCAGCAGCCAAGGCGCTTCCTATAATTCACCCCTCCACTTT. Translation: CASSQGASYNSPLHF.

This clonotype was detected a few times. The chain employs TRBV27 and TRBJ2-1; D remains ambiguous. Germline values: CDR1 MNHEY, CDR2 SMNVEV (reference sequence). V lost 3 bases and J lost 8, with 14 bases in between. CDR3 length: 14 amino acids. The CDR3 DNA reads as TGTGCCAGCAGTTTTACGACGGCGTCAGATGAGCAGTTCTTC. This translates into CASSFTTASDEQFF.

The chain joins TRBV9 to TRBJ1-1; D unclear. V gave up 3 bases and J gave up 0 bases, with 9 bases separating them. This CDR3 contains 14 residues. Germline CDR1 SGDLS, CDR2 YYNGEE. The CDR3, as DNA: TGTGCCAGCAGCGCGTCGACAATGAACACTGAAGCTTTCTTT. Translated: CASSASTMNTEAFF.

Many counts were recorded for this clonotype. The chain uses TRBV20-1 and TRBJ1-5; 8 positions match TRBD1. The CDR3 is 16 amino acids. V lost 0 bases, J lost 4 bases, and 8 bases stayed unmatched. From germline, CDR1 is DFQATT and CDR2 SNEGSKA (reference sequence). The CDR3 region is CSARDPGQVINQPQHF. The CDR3 DNA sequence: TGCAGTGCTAGAGACCCGGGACAGGTGATTAATCAGCCCCAGCATTTT.

The chain's CDR3 is CSAPPGNYGYTF. CDR3 DNA sequence: TGCAGTGCCCCTCCCGGGAACTATGGCTACACCTTC. The genes are TRBV20-1 and TRBJ1-2; D not resolved. CDR3 length: 12 amino acids. Trimming took off 6 bases at V and 2 bases at J, with 10 bases between the two ends. Germline CDR1 and CDR2: DFQATT and SNEGSKA (reference sequence).

This clonotype has a count of ten or more. The DNA of the CDR3 is TGTGCCAGCAGGATGGGGAACACTGAAGCTTTCTTT. Translated: CASRMGNTEAFF. The V gene is TRBV6-1, the J gene TRBJ1-1; no reliable D call. V was pared by 6 bases and J by 1 base, with 6 bases between. The germline CDR1 and CDR2 sequences are MNHNS and SASEGT. This CDR3 spans 12 amino acids.